The TCR beta chain under discussion was sequenced for a study of T cells in Graves' hyperthyroidism and ophthalmopathy. RNA transcripts gave rise to amplified TCR beta CDR3 regions. The TCR CDR3 was amplified in a first-round RT-PCR using the HTBI primer set. TCRdb itself ran the multiplex PCR reads through MiXCR, one entry per CDR3 protein. Here the sample spans about 540,000 distinct CDR3 sequences, about 43% being singletons. Absence of ophthalmopathy progression within 18 months defined stable Graves' hyperthyroidism. Newly diagnosed patients aged 18 to 65 had hyperthyroidism of under 2 months' duration. Diagnoses rested on clinical symptoms, serum thyroxine and TRAb, thyroid ultrasound and orbital computed tomography. Germline V CDR1 and CDR2: SGHRS, YFSETQ. Trimming pared 4 bases from V and 0 bases from J, leaving 10 bases between. The CDR3 consists of 14 residues.

This chain uses TRBV5-1 with TRBJ1-2; D may be TRBD1 (6 bases). This receptor was identified in a woman aged 18-30 years with Graves' hyperthyroidism. The sequencing input was peripheral blood or thyroid tissue (not recorded which). CDR3 in amino acids: CASSQGDTNYGYTF. CDR3 coding DNA: TGCGCCAGCAGCCAAGGGGACACTAACTATGGCTACACCTTC.